This T cell receptor beta chain was identified during a study of blood T cell repertoires in COVID-19 (dated by TCRdb to 2018 to 2020). Concerning the study at large: The collaborator samples originated in the United States, Italy and Spain and spanned the acute and convalescent phases of COVID-19. The material from the prospective study consisted of cDNA or gDNA derived from T cells, B-cell-depleted T cells, or PBMCs. Deeply sampled blood TCRbeta repertoires from subjects exposed to, actively infected with, or recovered from COVID-19 were included in the dataset. The repertoires were made available in a free public database intended to serve as a resource for research on the immune response to SARS-CoV-2. The samples were drawn from two sources: the first 160 participants of the ongoing ImmuneRACE study, and 1,000 to 1,500 subjects contributed by 6 global collaborators. Nearly every sample came with metadata listing a de-identified subject ID, COVID-19 status, age in years and sex. Where available, HLA class I and class II types were taken from metadata supplied by the sample provider and were not determined by assay-based typing. Paper-wide results and their limitations: How much clinical and demographic metadata was included differed by source and by participant, and the metadata was provided uncurated.

TCRbeta CDR3 regions were amplified from genomic DNA using the immunoSEQ Assay, a bias-controlled multiplex PCR. On the authors' methods: The number of nucleated cells in each sample was estimated by amplification of reference gene primers within the assay. Sequence reads were collapsed and filtered to measure the absolute abundance of every unique TCRbeta CDR3 rearrangement. Productive Simpson clonality was computed per sample as the square root of Simpson's diversity index over productive rearrangements. The table was pulled from immuneACCESS by TCRdb, which kept in-frame rearrangements only. Such tables lose some clones; where checked, under half of the loss comes from unresolved V genes, and the rest has no known cause. Clone size and the V and J calls come from that table; the DNA yielded D and trimming. The sample yields 200,000 to 300,000 clones; approximately 89% were counted once. Roughly 1.6% of the sample comes from the top ten.

Notes on this clone: There is no known antigen for this receptor. Base quality data are lacking; no much larger clone is found one base away.

Samples from volunteer blood donors who had recovered from COVID-19 were contributed by a second Seattle source. Whole blood was collected in K2EDTA tubes by collaborating institutions according to the institutions' own protocols. For TCRbeta analysis, collaborators shipped samples in one of three forms: frozen whole blood, isolated PBMCs, or DNA extracted from either of those sample types. From a lookup of the germline V gene (reference sequence), CDR1 and CDR2 are LNHDA and SQIVND. Trimmed from V: 7 bases; trimmed from J: 2 bases; junction bases lacking a gene match: 7. Measured from the cysteine to the phenylalanine, the CDR3 is 15 residues long. The only DNA kept is the CDR3, 45 bases in frame from the first base.

Sequencing used peripheral blood. Recombination joined TRBV19 with TRBJ1-5; TRBD1 aligns with 8 central bases. The receptor's source is a woman aged 55 to 70 who had recovered from COVID-19. The CDR3 here reads CASTLQGAGNQPQHF. The DNA reads TGTGCCAGTACCCTCCAGGGGGCTGGCAATCAGCCCCAGCATTTT.